The present TCR beta chain was sequenced within a study of blood T cell repertoires in COVID-19. At the level of the study: The origin of the acute and convalescent COVID-19 samples was the United States, Italy and Spain.

V was trimmed by 8 bases and J by 9 bases, leaving 22 bases between them. The CDR3 contains 14 residues. CDR1 and CDR2 (germline): MNHEY, SMNVEV (reference sequence). Per the original methods: Nucleated cell counts were estimated from reference gene primer amplification. The method was immunoSEQ multiplex PCR; TCRdb's version includes in-frame clones alone and lacks a portion of them. V and J calls and clone size are given by that table; D and trimming were obtained from the DNA. In the table there are approximately 340,000 clones, 65% to 85% of which are singletons. The sequence came from a man younger than 45 with active or convalescent COVID-19. The sequencing sample was made of peripheral blood. The J gene is TRBJ1-1, the V gene TRBV27; D is perhaps TRBD1 (5 bases). This CDR3 reads CASLLRGGRSKAFF. CDR3 DNA: TGTGCCAGCCTCCTGCGCGGGGGACGATCTAAAGCTTTCTTT.